The rows below give T cell receptor beta chains drawn from one sample of a study of T-cell memory formation after mild COVID-19. TCRdb re-analysed the 5' RACE reads in MiXCR, keeping a single row per CDR3 protein. The sample consists of around 300,000 distinct CDR3 sequences, 13% of them appearing once. Sequences were obtained from PBMCs or a T cell subset sorted from them (not recorded which). The source of these receptors is a man aged 18 to 35 who had mild COVID-19 (a few samples of this study predate the infection). Cell type and time point are not known. Both conserved end residues are part of each CDR3. A D gene is named only where the DNA matches it firmly. Clone size is shown for a subset of rows, as once, few, many or a class of expanded clone.

J gene: TRBJ1-2
CDR3 length: 17
clone size: -
V gene: TRBV7-9
D gene: -
CDR3 protein: CASSFLSSGAINYGYTF
CDR3 DNA: TGTGCCAGCAGCTTTTTGTCGTCAGGGGCGATAAACTATGGCTACACCTTC

J gene: TRBJ1-2
CDR3 length: 15
clone size: few
V gene: TRBV7-2
D gene: -
CDR3 protein: CASSLGVYGFYGYTF
CDR3 DNA: TGTGCCAGCAGCTTAGGGGTCTACGGGTTCTATGGCTACACCTTC

J gene: TRBJ2-7
CDR3 length: 15
clone size: many
V gene: TRBV5-1
D gene: -
CDR3 protein: CASSPMSGSGYEQYF
CDR3 DNA: TGCGCCAGCAGCCCTATGTCGGGGTCGGGATACGAGCAGTACTTC

J gene: TRBJ1-5
CDR3 length: 15
clone size: many
V gene: TRBV4-1
D gene: -
CDR3 protein: CASSQQLGGGQPQHF
CDR3 DNA: TGCGCCAGCAGCCAACAGCTGGGGGGGGGTCAGCCCCAGCATTTT

J gene: TRBJ1-6
CDR3 length: 15
clone size: few
V gene: TRBV2
D gene: -
CDR3 protein: CASGSGSSYNSPLHF
CDR3 DNA: TGTGCCAGCGGCTCTGGAAGCTCCTATAATTCACCCCTCCACTTT

J gene: TRBJ2-3
CDR3 length: 14
clone size: -
V gene: TRBV7-3
D gene: -
CDR3 protein: CASSQYGLTDTQYF
CDR3 DNA: TGTGCCAGCAGCCAATACGGACTGACAGATACGCAGTATTTT

J gene: TRBJ2-3
CDR3 length: 17
clone size: -
V gene: TRBV6-6
D gene: TRBD2
CDR3 protein: CASSYLLAGGPTDTQYF
CDR3 DNA: TGTGCCAGCAGTTACTTACTAGCGGGGGGGCCCACAGATACGCAGTATTTT

J gene: TRBJ2-3
CDR3 length: 15
clone size: few
V gene: TRBV7-9
D gene: TRBD1
CDR3 protein: CASRPRDRGPDTQYF
CDR3 DNA: TGTGCCAGCAGGCCCCGGGACAGGGGGCCAGATACGCAGTATTTT

J gene: TRBJ1-4
CDR3 length: 13
clone size: few
V gene: TRBV29-1
D gene: -
CDR3 protein: CSAMTPTNEKLFF
CDR3 DNA: TGCAGCGCCATGACACCAACTAATGAAAAACTGTTTTTT

J gene: TRBJ2-1
CDR3 length: 17
clone size: few
V gene: TRBV11-1
D gene: TRBD1
CDR3 protein: CASSFRKQGASYNEQFF
CDR3 DNA: TGTGCCAGCAGCTTCAGGAAACAGGGGGCTTCCTACAATGAGCAGTTCTTC

J gene: TRBJ1-2
CDR3 length: 13
clone size: few
V gene: TRBV6-5
D gene: TRBD1
CDR3 protein: CASSWGQVYGYTF
CDR3 DNA: TGTGCCAGCAGTTGGGGACAGGTCTATGGCTACACCTTC

J gene: TRBJ2-7
CDR3 length: 14
clone size: -
V gene: TRBV19
D gene: TRBD1
CDR3 protein: CASSVGTGFYEQYF
CDR3 DNA: TGTGCCAGTAGTGTCGGGACAGGGTTCTACGAGCAGTACTTC

J gene: TRBJ1-1
CDR3 length: 14
clone size: few
V gene: TRBV6-5
D gene: -
CDR3 protein: CASSSPRLVTEAFF
CDR3 DNA: TGTGCCAGCAGTTCCCCCCGACTGGTCACTGAAGCTTTCTTT

J gene: TRBJ2-2
CDR3 length: 13
clone size: few
V gene: TRBV7-9
D gene: TRBD1
CDR3 protein: CASSSTGVGELFF
CDR3 DNA: TGTGCCAGCAGCTCGACAGGGGTCGGGGAGCTGTTTTTT

J gene: TRBJ2-1
CDR3 length: 14
clone size: -
V gene: TRBV29-1
D gene: TRBD2
CDR3 protein: CSVVKRGHYNEQFF
CDR3 DNA: TGCAGCGTTGTTAAGCGGGGGCACTACAATGAGCAGTTCTTC

J gene: TRBJ1-4
CDR3 length: 15
clone size: -
V gene: TRBV7-9
D gene: TRBD1
CDR3 protein: CASSSGDRVAEKLFF
CDR3 DNA: TGTGCCAGCAGCTCGGGGGACAGGGTGGCGGAAAAACTGTTTTTT

J gene: TRBJ2-2
CDR3 length: 18
clone size: -
V gene: TRBV9
D gene: TRBD2
CDR3 protein: CASSPIPLAGGLTVELFF
CDR3 DNA: TGTGCCAGCAGCCCCATTCCCCTAGCGGGGGGGCTCACCGTGGAGCTGTTTTTT

J gene: TRBJ2-1
CDR3 length: 15
clone size: -
V gene: TRBV7-9
D gene: TRBD2
CDR3 protein: CASSVWGGGNNEQFF
CDR3 DNA: TGTGCCAGCAGCGTGTGGGGCGGGGGAAACAATGAGCAGTTCTTC

J gene: TRBJ2-3
CDR3 length: 14
clone size: few
V gene: TRBV7-2
D gene: -
CDR3 protein: CASSLAQGGDTQYF
CDR3 DNA: TGTGCCAGCAGCTTAGCCCAGGGTGGGGATACGCAGTATTTT

J gene: TRBJ2-2
CDR3 length: 16
clone size: -
V gene: TRBV7-9
D gene: TRBD1
CDR3 protein: CASSTVGQGNTGELFF
CDR3 DNA: TGTGCCAGCAGCACTGTTGGACAGGGGAACACCGGGGAGCTGTTTTTT

J gene: TRBJ2-2
CDR3 length: 19
clone size: few
V gene: TRBV6-2/TRBV6-3
D gene: -
CDR3 protein: CASSSTASSGTPNTGELFF
CDR3 DNA: TGTGCCAGCAGTTCCACGGCTTCATCCGGGACACCGAACACCGGGGAGCTGTTTTTT

J gene: TRBJ1-1
CDR3 length: 16
clone size: -
V gene: TRBV4-2
D gene: -
CDR3 protein: CASSQYTGVANTEAFF
CDR3 DNA: TGTGCCAGCAGCCAATATACAGGTGTGGCTAACACTGAAGCTTTCTTT

J gene: TRBJ2-5
CDR3 length: 13
clone size: many
V gene: TRBV5-1
D gene: -
CDR3 protein: CASRYTYQETQYF
CDR3 DNA: TGCGCCAGCCGTTATACGTACCAAGAGACCCAGTACTTC

J gene: TRBJ1-1
CDR3 length: 13
clone size: -
V gene: TRBV6-5
D gene: -
CDR3 protein: CASSGLGKTEAFF
CDR3 DNA: TGTGCCAGCAGTGGTCTAGGGAAAACTGAAGCTTTCTTT

J gene: TRBJ1-5
CDR3 length: 14
clone size: -
V gene: TRBV4-1
D gene: -
CDR3 protein: CASSQAPGDQPQHF
CDR3 DNA: TGCGCCAGCAGCCAAGCCCCCGGGGACCAGCCCCAGCATTTT

J gene: TRBJ2-4
CDR3 length: 15
clone size: -
V gene: TRBV5-1
D gene: TRBD2
CDR3 protein: CASSSPIAGRNIQYF
CDR3 DNA: TGCGCCAGCAGCTCACCAATAGCGGGGAGAAACATTCAGTACTTC

J gene: TRBJ2-6
CDR3 length: 18
clone size: -
V gene: TRBV3-1
D gene: TRBD1
CDR3 protein: CASSPSGTGRTGANVLTF
CDR3 DNA: TGTGCCAGCAGCCCCTCGGGGACAGGGCGGACTGGGGCCAACGTCCTGACTTTC

J gene: TRBJ2-7
CDR3 length: 15
clone size: few
V gene: TRBV7-6
D gene: TRBD2
CDR3 protein: CASSRDSGGLTEQYF
CDR3 DNA: TGTGCCAGCAGCCGCGATAGCGGGGGGCTTACCGAGCAGTACTTC

J gene: TRBJ2-1
CDR3 length: 16
clone size: few
V gene: TRBV7-2
D gene: TRBD2
CDR3 protein: CASSPRSGGAYNEQFF
CDR3 DNA: TGTGCCAGCAGCCCCCGCTCCGGGGGGGCCTACAATGAGCAGTTCTTC

J gene: TRBJ2-5
CDR3 length: 21
clone size: -
V gene: TRBV5-1
D gene: TRBD2
CDR3 protein: CASSLVPGLAGDPKSRETQYF
CDR3 DNA: TGCGCCAGCAGCTTGGTACCGGGACTAGCGGGGGATCCCAAGTCCAGAGAGACCCAGTACTTC

J gene: TRBJ1-1
CDR3 length: 14
clone size: many
V gene: TRBV12-3/TRBV12-4
D gene: TRBD1
CDR3 protein: CASSPTGLNTEAFF
CDR3 DNA: TGTGCCAGCAGTCCGACAGGGCTGAACACTGAAGCTTTCTTT

J gene: TRBJ2-5
CDR3 length: 14
clone size: few
V gene: TRBV10-3
D gene: -
CDR3 protein: CAISDPGAGETQYF
CDR3 DNA: TGTGCCATCAGTGACCCAGGGGCTGGAGAGACCCAGTACTTC

J gene: TRBJ1-1
CDR3 length: 12
clone size: -
V gene: TRBV3-1
D gene: -
CDR3 protein: CASLGAGTEAFF
CDR3 DNA: TGTGCCAGCTTGGGGGCAGGCACTGAAGCTTTCTTT

J gene: TRBJ1-1
CDR3 length: 13
clone size: -
V gene: TRBV2
D gene: -
CDR3 protein: CASSLRLLTEAFF
CDR3 DNA: TGTGCCAGCAGCCTCAGACTCCTCACTGAAGCTTTCTTT

J gene: TRBJ2-5
CDR3 length: 15
clone size: -
V gene: TRBV29-1
D gene: TRBD2
CDR3 protein: CSVAPGGLYGETQYF
CDR3 DNA: TGCAGCGTTGCGCCGGGAGGGTTGTATGGAGAGACCCAGTACTTC

J gene: TRBJ2-3
CDR3 length: 13
clone size: few
V gene: TRBV7-7
D gene: -
CDR3 protein: CASSSAPTNMQYF
CDR3 DNA: TGTGCCAGCAGCAGCGCCCCGACAAATATGCAGTATTTT

J gene: TRBJ2-3
CDR3 length: 14
clone size: many
V gene: TRBV20-1
D gene: -
CDR3 protein: CSARIGWGTDTQYF
CDR3 DNA: TGCAGTGCTAGAATTGGGTGGGGCACAGATACGCAGTATTTT

J gene: TRBJ2-3
CDR3 length: 16
clone size: few
V gene: TRBV7-3
D gene: -
CDR3 protein: CASSLRGGAITDTQYF
CDR3 DNA: TGTGCCAGCTCCTTACGGGGCGGGGCGATCACAGATACGCAGTATTTT

J gene: TRBJ2-5
CDR3 length: 14
clone size: few
V gene: TRBV12-3/TRBV12-4
D gene: -
CDR3 protein: CASSPPWARGFQYF
CDR3 DNA: TGTGCCAGCAGCCCTCCATGGGCCAGGGGTTTTCAGTACTTC

J gene: TRBJ2-5
CDR3 length: 14
clone size: -
V gene: TRBV20-1
D gene: -
CDR3 protein: CSASILRVQETQYF
CDR3 DNA: TGCAGTGCTAGTATCCTCCGGGTCCAAGAGACCCAGTACTTC

J gene: TRBJ1-5
CDR3 length: 12
clone size: -
V gene: TRBV27
D gene: TRBD1
CDR3 protein: CASATGGQPQHF
CDR3 DNA: TGTGCCAGTGCGACAGGGGGTCAGCCCCAGCATTTT

J gene: TRBJ2-5
CDR3 length: 12
clone size: few
V gene: TRBV6-6
D gene: -
CDR3 protein: CASTGDQETQYF
CDR3 DNA: TGTGCCAGCACAGGGGACCAAGAGACCCAGTACTTC

J gene: TRBJ1-1
CDR3 length: 15
clone size: -
V gene: TRBV5-6
D gene: -
CDR3 protein: CASSLGQAKNTEAFF
CDR3 DNA: TGTGCCAGCAGCTTGGGGCAGGCCAAGAACACTGAAGCTTTCTTT

J gene: TRBJ2-4
CDR3 length: 15
clone size: few
V gene: TRBV5-1
D gene: -
CDR3 protein: CASSLFRRGENIQYF
CDR3 DNA: TGCGCCAGCAGCCTGTTCCGCCGGGGCGAAAACATTCAGTACTTC